These 5 T cell receptor beta chains were sequenced from one sample in a study of T cell repertoires in cytomegalovirus infection. TCRdb re-derived calls from the reads in MiXCR, one entry per CDR3 protein. The sample shows roughly 230,000 distinct CDR3 sequences, approximately 13% of them seen only once. The source material was PBMCs. These receptor sequences come from a human donor in good health (CMV status not recorded). Some clones in this sample may be carry-over from other donors' samples.

This clonotype was observed a few times. The genes are TRBV20-1 and TRBJ1-1; a weak D match, TRBD1 (6 bases). The CDR3 contains 14 residues. V lost 3 bases, J lost 1 base, and 12 bases lay in between. Per the germline V gene, CDR1 is DFQATT and CDR2 is SNEGSKA (reference sequence). CDR3 region: CSASTGNPNTEAFF. The CDR3 DNA follows: TGCAGTGCTAGTACAGGGAACCCGAACACTGAAGCTTTCTTT.

Regarding this clonotype: In this CDR3 the conserved last residue, phenylalanine or tryptophan, is missing, so a read error is likely. The rearrangement links TRBV20-1 to TRBJ1-3; 9 bases agree with TRBD1. The CDR3 is 15 amino acids. Germline-derived CDR1 and CDR2 are DFQATT and SNEGSKA (reference sequence). J gave up 6 bases and V 3 bases, and 9 bases lay outside the gene matches. As DNA, the CDR3 is TGCAGTGCTAGTGGGGACAGGGTTCGCGAAAACACCATATATTTG. Residues: CSASGDRVRENTIYL.

The chain uses TRBV30 and TRBJ2-3; TRBD2 matches at 8 bases. J was trimmed by 1 base and V by 0 bases; bases with no gene match: 3. CDR1 GTSNPN and CDR2 SVGIG come from the germline V gene (reference sequence). The CDR3 is made up of 15 amino acids. Here the CDR3 DNA reads TGTGCCTGGAGTGTTCAAGCGGGAGGCACAGATACGCAGTATTTT. Encoded protein: CAWSVQAGGTDTQYF.

Ten or more counts support this clonotype. The chain is built from TRBV4-3 and TRBJ1-4; 7 bases line up with TRBD1. The germline V gene has CDR1 LGHNA and CDR2 YSLEER. The CDR3 has 14 amino acids. V lost 5 bases and J lost 5; bases outside the gene matches: 5. CDR3 sequence: CASSGEGQNEKLFF. The CDR3 DNA sequence: TGCGCCAGCAGCGGGGAGGGACAGAATGAAAAACTGTTTTTT.

This clonotype was observed many times. In DNA form, the CDR3 reads TGTGCCAGCAGCTTAGCTGTCGGGGTAGATACGCAGTATTTT. Protein product: CASSLAVGVDTQYF. The chain has TRBV7-2 and TRBJ2-3; possibly TRBD2 for D (5 bases). Between the trimmed V and J ends, which lost 0 bases and 5 bases, there was a span of 9 bases. The CDR3 extends over 14 amino acids. The V gene's germline CDR1 is SGHTA and CDR2 FQGNSA.